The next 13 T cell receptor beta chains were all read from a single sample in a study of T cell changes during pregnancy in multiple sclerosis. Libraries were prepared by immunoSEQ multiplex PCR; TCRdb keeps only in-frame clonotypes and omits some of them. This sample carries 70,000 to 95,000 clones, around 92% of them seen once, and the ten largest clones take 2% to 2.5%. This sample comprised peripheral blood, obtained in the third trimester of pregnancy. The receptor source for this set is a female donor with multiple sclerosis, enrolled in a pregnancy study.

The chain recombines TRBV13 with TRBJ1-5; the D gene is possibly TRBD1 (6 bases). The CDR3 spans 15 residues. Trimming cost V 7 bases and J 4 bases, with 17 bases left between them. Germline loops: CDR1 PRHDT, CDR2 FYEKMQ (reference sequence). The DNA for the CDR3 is TGTGCCAGCAACTGGTCCAGGGGATCAAATCAGCCCCAGCATTTT. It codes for CASNWSRGSNQPQHF.

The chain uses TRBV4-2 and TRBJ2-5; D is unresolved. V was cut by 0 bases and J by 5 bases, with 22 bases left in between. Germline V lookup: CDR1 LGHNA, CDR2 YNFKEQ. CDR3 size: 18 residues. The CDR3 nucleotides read TGTGCCAGCAGCCAAGACCACCTTCCCTGGGCCTTCGTGGAGACCCAGTACTTC. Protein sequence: CASSQDHLPWAFVETQYF.

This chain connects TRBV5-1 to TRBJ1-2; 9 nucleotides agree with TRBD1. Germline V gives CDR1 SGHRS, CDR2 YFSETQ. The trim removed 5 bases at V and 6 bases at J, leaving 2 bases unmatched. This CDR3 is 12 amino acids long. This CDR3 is CASRRTGDGYTF. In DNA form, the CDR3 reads TGCGCCAGCAGGCGGACAGGGGATGGCTACACCTTC. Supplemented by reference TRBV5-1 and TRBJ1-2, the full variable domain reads KAGVTQTPRYLIKTRGQQVTLSCSPISGHRSVSWYQQTPGQGLQFLFEYFSETQRNKGNFPGRFSGRQFSNSRSEMNVSTLELGDSALYLCASRRTGDGYTFGSGTRLTVV.

The CDR3 DNA reads as TGTGCCAGCAGCCAGACAGGGGGGATAGATACGCAGTATTTT. Protein sequence: CASSQTGGIDTQYF. This chain joins TRBV7-6 and TRBJ2-3; TRBD1 agrees at 9 bases. This CDR3 has 14 residues. V lost 5 bases, J lost 5 bases, and 5 bases stayed unmatched. Germline CDR1 SGHVS, CDR2 FNYEAQ.

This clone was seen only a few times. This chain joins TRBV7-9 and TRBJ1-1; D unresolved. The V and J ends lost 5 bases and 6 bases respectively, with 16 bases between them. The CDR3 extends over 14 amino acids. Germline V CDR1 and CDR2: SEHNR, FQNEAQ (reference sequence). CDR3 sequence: CASSPQVTLAEAFF. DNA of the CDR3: TGTGCCAGCAGCCCCCAGGTGACGCTGGCTGAAGCTTTCTTT.

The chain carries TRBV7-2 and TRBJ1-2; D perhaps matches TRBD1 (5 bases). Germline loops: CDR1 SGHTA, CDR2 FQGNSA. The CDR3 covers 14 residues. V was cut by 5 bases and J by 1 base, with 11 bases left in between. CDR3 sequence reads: CASSVPTDNYGYTF. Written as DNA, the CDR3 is TGTGCCAGCAGCGTGCCGACAGATAACTATGGCTACACCTTC.

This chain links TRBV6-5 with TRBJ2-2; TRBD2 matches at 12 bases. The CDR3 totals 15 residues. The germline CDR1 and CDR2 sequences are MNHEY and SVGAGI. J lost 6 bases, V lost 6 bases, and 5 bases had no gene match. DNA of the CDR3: TGTGCCAGCAGGCCTAGCGGGAGGGCATCCGGGGAGCTGTTTTTT. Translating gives CASRPSGRASGELFF.

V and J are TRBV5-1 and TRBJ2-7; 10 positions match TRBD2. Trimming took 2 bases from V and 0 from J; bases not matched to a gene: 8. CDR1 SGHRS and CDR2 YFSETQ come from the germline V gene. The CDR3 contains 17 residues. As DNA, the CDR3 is TGCGCCAGCAGCTTACTTTGGACTAGCGGCCTCTCCTACGAGCAGTACTTC. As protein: CASSLLWTSGLSYEQYF.

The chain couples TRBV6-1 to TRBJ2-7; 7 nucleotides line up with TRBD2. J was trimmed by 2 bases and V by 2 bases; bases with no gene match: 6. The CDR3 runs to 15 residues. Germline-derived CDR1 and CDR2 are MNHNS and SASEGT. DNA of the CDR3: TGTGCCAGCAGTGAATACCCGGGGGGTGCCTACGAGCAGTACTTC. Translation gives CASSEYPGGAYEQYF.

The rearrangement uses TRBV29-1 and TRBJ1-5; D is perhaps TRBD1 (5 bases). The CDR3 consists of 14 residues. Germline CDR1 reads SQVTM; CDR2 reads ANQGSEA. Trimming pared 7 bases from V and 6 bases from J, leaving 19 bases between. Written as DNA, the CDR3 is TGCAGCGCTCTGGAAGGGGCGCTTGGTCAGCCCCAGCATTTT. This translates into CSALEGALGQPQHF.

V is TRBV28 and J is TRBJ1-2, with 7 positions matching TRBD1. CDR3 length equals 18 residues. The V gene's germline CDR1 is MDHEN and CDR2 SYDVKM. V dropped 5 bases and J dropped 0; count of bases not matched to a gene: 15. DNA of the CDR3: TGTGCCAGCAGTCGTGGGGGGACAGAAATTCCCGCTAACTATGGCTACACCTTC. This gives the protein CASSRGGTEIPANYGYTF.

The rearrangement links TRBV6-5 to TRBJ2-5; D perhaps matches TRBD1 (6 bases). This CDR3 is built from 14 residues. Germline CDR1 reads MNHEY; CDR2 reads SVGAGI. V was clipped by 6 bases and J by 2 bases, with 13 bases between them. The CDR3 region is CASRPRDTQETQYF. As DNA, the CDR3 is TGTGCCAGCAGACCCCGGGACACGCAAGAGACCCAGTACTTC.

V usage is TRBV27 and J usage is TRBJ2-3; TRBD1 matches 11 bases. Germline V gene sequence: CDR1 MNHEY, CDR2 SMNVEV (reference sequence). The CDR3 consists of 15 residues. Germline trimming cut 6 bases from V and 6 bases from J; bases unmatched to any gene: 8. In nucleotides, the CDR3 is TGTGCCAGCAGCCTCCCGGGACAGGGGGTGGATACGCAGTATTTT. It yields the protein CASSLPGQGVDTQYF.